These T cell receptor beta chains were read from a single sample in a study of CD8+ T cells in alopecia areata. Clones were sequenced by immunoSEQ multiplex PCR, and TCRdb holds only the in-frame ones, with some missing. The sample consists of a few hundred thousand clones, just over 55% of them appearing once. Sequencing was done on a sample of CD8+ T cells sorted from blood. The receptors were gathered from a human donor in good health. Both conserved end residues are part of each CDR3. The D gene is left open where the match is weak. Only some rows state a clone size, as once, few, many or a class for expanded clones.

clone size: few; D gene: TRBD2; J gene: TRBJ2-3; V gene: TRBV11-2; CDR3 protein: CASSEMGGGPTDTQYF; CDR3 DNA: TGTGCCAGCAGTGAAATGGGCGGGGGACCCACAGATACGCAGTATTTT
clone size: few; D gene: TRBD2; J gene: TRBJ2-3; V gene: TRBV2; CDR3 protein: CASSGLAGMSTDTQYF; CDR3 DNA: TGTGCCAGCAGCGGACTAGCGGGCATGAGCACAGATACGCAGTATTTT
clone size: few; D gene: .; J gene: TRBJ1-1; V gene: TRBV7-9; CDR3 protein: CASSLAGNTEAFF; CDR3 DNA: TGTGCCAGCAGCTTAGCAGGGAACACTGAAGCTTTCTTT
clone size: .; D gene: .; J gene: TRBJ2-3; V gene: TRBV29-1; CDR3 protein: CSVGGTCSTDTQYF; CDR3 DNA: TGCAGCGTTGGTGGGACATGTAGCACAGATACGCAGTATTTT
clone size: .; D gene: TRBD1; J gene: TRBJ1-2; V gene: TRBV29-1; CDR3 protein: CSVDGTGFPNYGYTF; CDR3 DNA: TGCAGCGTTGATGGGACAGGGTTTCCTAACTATGGCTACACCTTC
clone size: .; D gene: TRBD2; J gene: TRBJ2-5; V gene: TRBV4-1; CDR3 protein: CASQSLAGAGTQYF; CDR3 DNA: TGCGCCAGCCAAAGCCTAGCGGGGGCCGGGACCCAGTACTTC
clone size: .; D gene: .; J gene: TRBJ2-7; V gene: TRBV7-2; CDR3 protein: CASGSSPYEQYF; CDR3 DNA: TGTGCCAGCGGTTCCTCTCCCTACGAGCAGTACTTC
clone size: .; D gene: TRBD1; J gene: TRBJ1-5; V gene: TRBV9; CDR3 protein: CASSEGAGGQPQHF; CDR3 DNA: TGTGCCAGCAGCGAAGGGGCAGGGGGACAGCCCCAGCATTTT
clone size: .; D gene: TRBD1; J gene: TRBJ2-5; V gene: TRBV13; CDR3 protein: CASSSGQGKETQYF; CDR3 DNA: TGTGCCAGCAGCTCCGGACAGGGGAAGGAGACCCAGTACTTC
clone size: .; D gene: .; J gene: TRBJ1-5; V gene: TRBV2; CDR3 protein: CASSELGVRYRNQPQHF; CDR3 DNA: TGTGCCAGCAGTGAACTGGGGGTCCGATATCGAAATCAGCCCCAGCATTTT
clone size: .; D gene: .; J gene: TRBJ1-5; V gene: TRBV5-1; CDR3 protein: CASSLVAGAQPQHF; CDR3 DNA: TGCGCCAGCAGCTTGGTGGCAGGGGCTCAGCCCCAGCATTTT
clone size: .; D gene: .; J gene: TRBJ2-5; V gene: TRBV5-1; CDR3 protein: CASSAGTSGRETQYF; CDR3 DNA: TGCGCCAGCAGCGCAGGGACGTCGGGTCGAGAGACCCAGTACTTC
clone size: .; D gene: .; J gene: TRBJ2-1; V gene: TRBV7-8; CDR3 protein: CASSLEVVHEQFF; CDR3 DNA: TGTGCCAGCAGCTTAGAAGTGGTTCATGAGCAGTTCTTC
clone size: few; D gene: .; J gene: TRBJ2-1; V gene: TRBV7-9; CDR3 protein: CASSLVQGRNEQFF; CDR3 DNA: TGTGCCAGCAGCTTAGTCCAGGGTCGCAATGAGCAGTTCTTC
clone size: .; D gene: .; J gene: TRBJ2-7; V gene: TRBV30; CDR3 protein: CAWKRQDDEQYF; CDR3 DNA: TGTGCCTGGAAAAGGCAGGACGACGAGCAGTACTTC
clone size: few; D gene: .; J gene: TRBJ1-4; V gene: TRBV9; CDR3 protein: CASSVAPGEKLFF; CDR3 DNA: TGTGCCAGCAGCGTAGCCCCGGGAGAAAAACTGTTTTTT
clone size: few; D gene: .; J gene: TRBJ2-7; V gene: TRBV5-1; CDR3 protein: CASRDNSYEQYF; CDR3 DNA: TGCGCCAGCCGGGACAACAGCTACGAGCAGTACTTC
clone size: .; D gene: .; J gene: TRBJ2-5; V gene: TRBV12-5; CDR3 protein: CASGLEWGQETQYF; CDR3 DNA: TGTGCTAGTGGTTTGGAGTGGGGGCAAGAGACCCAGTACTTC
clone size: .; D gene: TRBD1; J gene: TRBJ1-2; V gene: TRBV5-6; CDR3 protein: CASSGMDRGSLDYGYTF; CDR3 DNA: TGTGCCAGCAGCGGTATGGACAGGGGGTCTTTGGACTATGGCTACACCTTC
clone size: few; D gene: .; J gene: TRBJ1-4; V gene: TRBV6-5; CDR3 protein: CASSYGAGEKLFF; CDR3 DNA: TGTGCCAGCAGTTACGGGGCAGGAGAAAAACTGTTTTTT
clone size: .; D gene: TRBD1; J gene: TRBJ2-1; V gene: TRBV6-5; CDR3 protein: CASSLGQGRVNEQFF; CDR3 DNA: TGTGCCAGCAGTCTCGGACAGGGGAGGGTCAATGAGCAGTTCTTC
clone size: .; D gene: .; J gene: TRBJ2-5; V gene: TRBV5-6; CDR3 protein: CASSPDRVNQETQYF; CDR3 DNA: TGTGCCAGCAGCCCCGACCGGGTAAACCAAGAGACCCAGTACTTC
clone size: .; D gene: TRBD1; J gene: TRBJ1-1; V gene: TRBV29-1; CDR3 protein: CSVVLGQGMNTEAFF; CDR3 DNA: TGCAGCGTTGTCTTGGGACAGGGAATGAACACTGAAGCTTTCTTT
clone size: few; D gene: .; J gene: TRBJ2-3; V gene: TRBV7-2; CDR3 protein: CASSLTGSKGDTQYF; CDR3 DNA: TGTGCCAGCAGCTTAACTGGATCCAAAGGGGATACGCAGTATTTT
clone size: .; D gene: .; J gene: TRBJ1-1; V gene: TRBV18; CDR3 protein: CASSPLESAEAFF; CDR3 DNA: TGTGCCAGCTCACCGCTAGAAAGCGCTGAAGCTTTCTTT
clone size: once; D gene: .; J gene: TRBJ2-5; V gene: TRBV7-9; CDR3 protein: CASSSNIGQQETQYF; CDR3 DNA: TGTGCCAGCAGCTCCAATATCGGACAACAAGAGACCCAGTACTTC
clone size: few; D gene: .; J gene: TRBJ2-5; V gene: TRBV10-3; CDR3 protein: CAISSPLHQETQYF; CDR3 DNA: TGTGCCATCAGCTCCCCGCTCCACCAAGAGACCCAGTACTTC
clone size: .; D gene: .; J gene: TRBJ2-7; V gene: TRBV7-8; CDR3 protein: CASSSGGFYEQYF; CDR3 DNA: TGTGCCAGCAGCTCGGGGGGCTTTTACGAGCAGTACTTC
clone size: once; D gene: .; J gene: TRBJ1-2; V gene: TRBV2; CDR3 protein: CASRGGVYGYTF; CDR3 DNA: TGTGCCAGCCGAGGGGGGGTCTATGGCTACACCTTC
clone size: .; D gene: TRBD2; J gene: TRBJ2-5; V gene: TRBV2; CDR3 protein: CASSPGLGMAETQYF; CDR3 DNA: TGTGCCAGCAGCCCTGGACTAGGAATGGCCGAGACCCAGTACTTC
clone size: .; D gene: .; J gene: TRBJ1-2; V gene: TRBV30; CDR3 protein: CAWNDPGPTQF; CDR3 DNA: TGTGCCTGGAATGATCCGGGGCCGACACAATTC